A selection of T cell receptor beta chains follows, all from one sample in a study of T cells in localized non-small cell lung cancer. Some clones are missing from TCRdb's copy, which holds only in-frame ones; the method was immunoSEQ multiplex PCR. Of around 70,000 clones listed, about 88% were seen once; the top ten hold 1.3%. The starting material was peripheral blood, obtained before any cancer treatment. The receptors here all came from a female donor over 55 with stage I lung adenocarcinoma. CDR3s include the opening cysteine and the closing phenylalanine or tryptophan. Fields, in order: V gene, clone size, J gene, D gene, CDR3 protein, CDR3 DNA. The D gene is left open where the match is weak. Expanded clones are given a class, and other clones once, few, many or no size at all.

TRBV10-1	.	TRBJ2-3	.	CASSVRGRADTQYF	TGCGCCAGCAGTGTTAGGGGCAGGGCAGATACGCAGTATTTT
TRBV27	.	TRBJ2-1	TRBD2	CASSRNPGLAGYNEQFF	TGTGCCAGCAGCCGAAACCCCGGACTAGCGGGGTACAATGAGCAGTTCTTC
TRBV4-1	.	TRBJ1-1	TRBD1	CASSQRAGTGEINPEAFF	TGCGCCAGCAGCCAAAGGGCCGGGACAGGGGAGATCAATCCTGAAGCTTTCTTT
TRBV7-3	.	TRBJ2-1	TRBD2	CASSSSGDSYNEQFF	TGTGCCAGCAGCTCGAGCGGGGACTCCTACAATGAGCAGTTCTTC
TRBV19	.	TRBJ1-5	.	CASRMGGTAFSNQPQHF	TGTGCCAGTAGGATGGGTGGTACGGCATTTAGCAATCAGCCCCAGCATTTT
TRBV7-9	.	TRBJ1-1	.	CASSLDAEAFF	TGTGCCAGCAGCTTAGACGCTGAAGCTTTCTTT
TRBV6-1	few	TRBJ1-2	TRBD1	CASRGEETGYYGYTF	TGTGCCAGCAGAGGAGAGGAGACAGGGTACTATGGCTACACCTTC
TRBV15	.	TRBJ2-1	TRBD2	CATSGGGTRNEQFF	TGTGCCACCAGCGGCGGGGGTACCCGCAATGAGCAGTTCTTC
TRBV6-5	.	TRBJ2-7	TRBD1	CASSYRQGRYEQYF	TGTGCCAGCAGTTACCGACAGGGAAGGTACGAGCAGTACTTC
TRBV4-1	.	TRBJ2-1	.	CASSQDWTENEQFF	TGCGCCAGCAGCCAAGATTGGACGGAAAATGAGCAGTTCTTC
TRBV5-4	.	TRBJ2-5	TRBD2	CASSLGVAGVGGETQYF	TGTGCCAGCAGCCTTGGGGTAGCGGGGGTAGGAGGAGAGACCCAGTACTTC
TRBV5-6	.	TRBJ2-1	.	CASSRQGVDEQFF	TGTGCCAGCAGCCGGCAGGGTGTCGATGAGCAGTTCTTC
TRBV5-6	.	TRBJ1-1	TRBD1	CASSRTGAGGFFWNTEAFF	TGTGCCAGCAGCCGAACAGGGGCAGGGGGCTTCTTCTGGAACACTGAAGCTTTCTTT
TRBV11-2	once	TRBJ2-1	.	CASSFERGTYNEQFF	TGTGCCAGCAGCTTCGAGAGGGGGACTTACAATGAGCAGTTCTTC
TRBV9	.	TRBJ2-7	TRBD2	CASSAGQRGEQYF	TGTGCCAGCAGCGCCGGCCAGCGGGGGGAGCAGTACTTC
TRBV7-2	.	TRBJ2-5	.	CASSFVETQYF	TGTGCCAGCAGCTTTGTGGAGACCCAGTACTTC
TRBV6-6	.	TRBJ2-3	.	CASSSRGGAVDTQYF	TGTGCCAGTTCCTCAAGGGGGGGGGCGGTAGATACGCAGTATTTT
TRBV6-5	.	TRBJ2-5	TRBD2	CASSYLAGGETQYF	TGTGCCAGCAGTTACCTGGCGGGAGGAGAGACCCAGTACTTC
TRBV6-1	.	TRBJ1-4	.	CASGWGVGEKLFF	TGTGCCAGCGGATGGGGGGTCGGTGAAAAACTGTTTTTT
TRBV7-3	.	TRBJ2-2	.	CASSLTTRATGELFF	TGTGCCAGCAGCTTAACGACCCGGGCCACCGGGGAGCTGTTTTTT
TRBV4-1	.	TRBJ1-1	TRBD1	CASSQSDRGTEAFF	TGCGCCAGCAGCCAATCCGACAGGGGGACTGAAGCTTTCTTT
TRBV19	.	TRBJ1-5	.	CASSPSGSQPQHF	TGTGCTAGTAGCCCTTCAGGGAGTCAGCCCCAGCATTTT
TRBV6-4	.	TRBJ2-5	.	CASNPTGGTQYF	TGTGCCAGCAATCCGACAGGTGGGACCCAGTACTTC
TRBV11-3	.	TRBJ1-1	.	CASSFTSNTEAFF	TGTGCCAGCAGCTTTACATCGAACACTGAAGCTTTCTTT
TRBV28	.	TRBJ2-7	.	CASSFGRGYEQYF	TGTGCCAGCAGTTTCGGCAGGGGCTACGAGCAGTACTTC
TRBV5-6	.	TRBJ2-1	TRBD2	CASSRTGLAGADSYNEQFF	TGTGCCAGCAGTAGAACGGGACTAGCGGGGGCCGACTCCTACAATGAGCAGTTCTTC
TRBV10-1	.	TRBJ2-1	.	CASSPEPYNEQFF	TGCGCCAGCAGTCCGGAGCCCTACAATGAGCAGTTCTTC
TRBV5-8	.	TRBJ2-5	.	CASSFSQGHRQTQYF	TGTGCCAGCAGCTTCTCTCAGGGGCATAGACAGACCCAGTACTTC
TRBV5-6	.	TRBJ1-5	.	CASSPGRDQPQHF	TGTGCCAGCAGCCCCGGAAGGGATCAGCCCCAGCATTTT
TRBV7-9	.	TRBJ1-3	TRBD1	CASSSGQVSGNTIYF	TGTGCCAGCAGCTCCGGACAGGTTTCGGGAAACACCATATATTTT
TRBV28	.	TRBJ2-7	.	CASRTGGITSYEQYF	TGTGCCAGCCGAACCGGGGGCATAACCTCCTACGAGCAGTACTTC
TRBV4-2	.	TRBJ2-7	TRBD2	CASSQDPSGGAGEQYF	TGTGCCAGCAGCCAAGATCCTAGCGGGGGGGCTGGGGAGCAGTACTTC
TRBV10-1	.	TRBJ1-1	.	CASSESGGGPEAFF	TGCGCCAGCAGTGAGTCCGGAGGGGGGCCTGAAGCTTTCTTT
TRBV7-2	.	TRBJ1-5	.	CASSFRDSNQPQHF	TGTGCCAGCAGCTTCAGGGATAGCAATCAGCCCCAGCATTTT
TRBV7-2	.	TRBJ2-5	.	CASSLNGGFQETQYF	TGTGCCAGCAGCTTAAACGGCGGTTTTCAAGAGACCCAGTACTTC
TRBV5-6	many	TRBJ2-7	.	CASSLGAPYEQYF	TGTGCCAGCAGCTTGGGTGCCCCCTACGAGCAGTACTTC
TRBV7-8	few	TRBJ2-7	.	CASSPPYYEQYF	TGTGCCAGCAGCCCCCCGTACTACGAGCAGTACTTC
TRBV5-1	.	TRBJ2-5	TRBD2	CASSLTSGGEETQYF	TGCGCCAGCAGCTTGACTAGCGGGGGAGAAGAGACCCAGTACTTC
TRBV19	.	TRBJ2-3	.	CASSDSPVGGVADTQYF	TGTGCCAGTAGCGATTCGCCGGTCGGGGGCGTTGCAGATACGCAGTATTTT
TRBV18	.	TRBJ2-4	.	CASSSRDLAKNIQYF	TGTGCCAGCTCATCCCGGGATCTAGCCAAAAACATTCAGTACTTC
TRBV5-1	.	TRBJ2-2	TRBD2	CASSFQTRGLANTGELFF	TGCGCCAGCAGCTTCCAGACACGGGGACTAGCGAACACCGGGGAGCTGTTTTTT
TRBV29-1	.	TRBJ1-5	.	CSVADTYSNQPQHF	TGCAGCGTTGCGGACACTTATAGCAATCAGCCCCAGCATTTT
TRBV5-1	.	TRBJ2-5	TRBD2	CASSLRLAGGLYQETQYF	TGCGCCAGCAGCTTGCGACTAGCGGGGGGCCTATACCAAGAGACCCAGTACTTC
TRBV6-5	.	TRBJ2-5	TRBD1	CASNQQGAGETQYF	TGTGCCAGCAATCAACAGGGGGCTGGAGAGACCCAGTACTTC
TRBV2	.	TRBJ1-2	TRBD1	CASRLDRGYGYTF	TGTGCCAGCAGACTAGACAGGGGTTATGGCTACACCTTC
TRBV7-2	.	TRBJ2-7	.	CASSLDGGTGREQYF	TGTGCCAGCAGCTTAGATGGGGGGACGGGACGCGAGCAGTACTTC
TRBV7-3	.	TRBJ2-2	.	CASSLRGAGANTGELFF	TGTGCCAGCAGCTTACGGGGTGCAGGGGCGAACACCGGGGAGCTGTTTTTT
TRBV12-2	.	TRBJ2-1	.	CASGMNRVRGRISYNEQFF	TGTGCAAGCGGAATGAACCGGGTCAGGGGGCGTATATCCTACAATGAGCAGTTCTTC
TRBV27	few	TRBJ1-2	TRBD1	CASSSPGTGGEVGGYTF	TGTGCCAGCAGCTCCCCCGGGACAGGGGGCGAGGTTGGTGGCTACACCTTC
TRBV15	.	TRBJ2-5	TRBD1	CATSRDRGQETQYF	TGTGCCACCAGCAGAGACAGGGGGCAAGAGACCCAGTACTTC
TRBV5-1	few	TRBJ2-3	TRBD2	CASSADLTSGVTDTQYF	TGCGCCAGCAGTGCCGATCTGACTAGCGGGGTCACAGATACGCAGTATTTT
TRBV4-1	.	TRBJ1-5	.	CASSQRDSQGDQPQHF	TGCGCCAGCAGCCAACGGGACTCCCAAGGGGATCAGCCCCAGCATTTT
TRBV5-4	.	TRBJ2-2	.	CASSLESNTGELFF	TGTGCCAGCAGCTTGGAATCGAACACCGGGGAGCTGTTTTTT
TRBV7-9	.	TRBJ2-2	TRBD2	CASSLIGRARSGELFF	TGTGCCAGCAGCTTAATCGGGAGGGCCAGGAGCGGGGAGCTGTTTTTT
TRBV7-2	.	TRBJ1-5	.	CASSPGTIGDQPQHF	TGTGCCAGCAGCCCAGGGACCATAGGGGATCAGCCCCAGCATTTT
TRBV13	.	TRBJ2-2	.	CASSLLQRRMNTGELFF	TGTGCCAGCAGCTTACTCCAGCGGAGGATGAACACCGGGGAGCTGTTTTTT
TRBV6-1	.	TRBJ2-5	.	CASLERPFRQETQYF	TGTGCCAGCCTAGAGAGGCCTTTCAGGCAAGAGACCCAGTACTTC
TRBV6-6	once	TRBJ1-2	.	CASNWGTYGYTF	TGTGCCAGCAATTGGGGCACCTATGGCTACACCTTC
TRBV5-1	.	TRBJ2-7	.	CASSLAPRGESEQYF	TGCGCCAGCAGCTTGGCCCCGAGAGGGGAGTCCGAGCAGTACTTC